This T cell receptor beta chain was identified in a study of long-term antiretroviral therapy in people with HIV. Overall study findings and caveats: Older ART regimens may have been in use when blood was drawn between about 2004 and 2017. Repertoire composition at all time points was dominated by clones that had expanded before ART.

At survey level, the immunoSEQ assay was run in its v3.0 version. Profiling relied on immunoSEQ multiplex PCR, and the TCRdb table lists in-frame clones only, not all of them. This repertoire shows around 37,000 clones, almost 85% found once; its top ten account for less than 5.5%. Trimming shortened V by 0 bases and J by 6 bases, and 7 bases separated the two germline ends. Germline CDR1 SGHRS, CDR2 YFSETQ. The CDR3 is 13 amino acids. A single count supports this clone. What it binds is not known. This TCR was sampled from a man aged 18 to 35 with HIV. Sample: unsorted PBMCs, taken about 3.3 years after starting antiretroviral therapy. The chain combines TRBV5-1 with TRBJ1-5, with D hard to call. The CDR3 sequence is CASSLAIGQPQHF. The CDR3 DNA follows: TGCGCCAGCAGCTTGGCAATCGGTCAGCCCCAGCATTTT.